The 16 T cell receptor beta chains given below trace back to one sample, sequenced in a study of T cells in localized non-small cell lung cancer. Profiled with immunoSEQ multiplex PCR; TCRdb holds only in-frame clones, not every one. This repertoire shows about 40,000 clones, approximately 84% found once; its top ten account for almost 6.5%. Sequences were derived from peripheral blood, sampled before any cancer treatment. The receptors originated from a man aged 40 to 70 with stage I lung adenocarcinoma.

Here the CDR3 reads CASSLGVPGNTIYF. The DNA for the CDR3 is TGTGCCAGCAGCTTGGGCGTTCCAGGAAACACCATATATTTT. This chain uses TRBV5-4 with TRBJ1-3; D gene unclear. Germline loops: CDR1 SGHNT, CDR2 YYREEE (reference sequence). V dropped 0 bases and J dropped 4 bases, with 8 bases sitting between them. The CDR3 sequence is 14 residues long.

In regard to this clone: The sample has other DNA sequences that encode this CDR3 too. Here the CDR3 DNA reads TGTGCCAGCAGTGAATCCCGACCCCGTGGCACTGAAGCTTTCTTT. This gives the protein CASSESRPRGTEAFF. The chain combines TRBV2 with TRBJ1-1; D is undetermined. The germline CDR1 and CDR2 sequences are SNHLY and FYNNEI. V lost 2 bases to trimming and J lost 4 bases, with 14 bases between them. The length of the CDR3 is 15 residues.

V gene TRBV18 combines with J gene TRBJ1-4; 9 bases fit TRBD1. The V gene end was trimmed by 3 bases and the J gene end by 7 bases; junction bases not matched to a gene: 12. The CDR3 consists of 17 residues. Germline CDR1 reads KGHSH; CDR2 reads LQKENI. The CDR3 protein is CASSPFRDRETGEKLFF. In DNA form, the CDR3 reads TGTGCCAGCTCACCTTTCCGGGACAGGGAAACGGGTGAAAAACTGTTTTTT. The full variable domain, in which reference TRBV18 and TRBJ1-4 provide the parts outside the CDR3, is NAGVMQNPRHLVRRRGQEARLRCSPMKGHSHVYWYRQLPEEGLKFMVYLQKENIIDESGMPKERFSAEFPKEGPSILRIQQVVRGDSAAYFCASSPFRDRETGEKLFFGSGTQLSVL.

The genes are TRBV5-1 and TRBJ1-2; 8 bases match TRBD1. With 0 bases clipped from V and 4 bases from J, the junction kept 5 bases outside the gene matches. Germline V gives CDR1 SGHRS, CDR2 YFSETQ. This CDR3 has 15 amino acids. The CDR3, as DNA: TGCGCCAGCAGCTTGGGGACAGGGCTTCCCTATGGCTACACCTTC. Translation gives CASSLGTGLPYGYTF.

CDR3 region: CASSDSNRGRPGELFF. The CDR3 DNA sequence: TGTGCCAGCAGTGACTCTAACAGGGGGCGCCCCGGGGAGCTGTTTTTT. This chain links TRBV6-4 with TRBJ2-2; 9 bases map to TRBD1. Trimming took 0 bases from V and 6 from J; bases not matched to a gene: 5. The CDR3 runs to 16 residues. In germline, CDR1 is MRHNA, CDR2 SNTAGT.

The V call is TRBV28, the J call TRBJ1-4; a weak D match, TRBD1 (5 bases). The germline gives CDR1 MDHEN, CDR2 SYDVKM. The CDR3 totals 15 residues. Trimming cost V 3 bases and J 1 base, with 9 bases left between them. CDR3 DNA sequence: TGTGCCAGCAGTTTGAGGGGCCTAACTAATGAAAAACTGTTTTTT. It translates to CASSLRGLTNEKLFF.

This clone was picked up one time. This chain connects TRBV7-9 to TRBJ2-1; 7 bases agree with TRBD2. Germline V gene sequence: CDR1 SEHNR, CDR2 FQNEAQ (reference sequence). The CDR3 is 15 residues long. Trimming cost V 5 bases and J 7 bases; bases outside gene matches: 11. The CDR3 here is CASSRPSGKENEQFF. The CDR3, as DNA: TGTGCCAGCAGCCGTCCTAGCGGTAAGGAAAATGAGCAGTTCTTC.

This chain links TRBV25-1 with TRBJ2-1; D is possibly TRBD1 or TRBD2 (6 bases each). The V gene's germline CDR1 is MGHDK and CDR2 SYGVNS. Between the trimmed V and J ends, which lost 7 bases and 8 bases, there was a span of 18 bases. The CDR3 spans 14 residues. In DNA, the CDR3 is TGTGCCAGCAAAGGGGTTGGAAGGGGGGATGAGCAGTTCTTC. As protein: CASKGVGRGDEQFF.

The chain is built from TRBV29-1 and TRBJ1-2; D is possibly TRBD1 (5 bases). CDR3 length: 13 residues. V was clipped by 4 bases and J by 4 bases, with 13 bases between them. Germline-derived CDR1 and CDR2 are SQVTM and ANQGSEA. CDR3 bases: TGCAGCGTTGGAGTCAGGGAGGCCTATGGCTACACCTTC. It is translated as CSVGVREAYGYTF.

The chain combines TRBV9 with TRBJ2-7, with TRBD2 as a possible D gene (5 bases). CDR1 and CDR2 (germline): SGDLS, YYNGEE. The CDR3 is 14 residues long. V was cut by 0 bases and J by 3 bases, with 10 bases left in between. The CDR3 coding sequence is TGTGCCAGCAGCGTAGGAAGCGGAAACTACGAGCAGTACTTC. It specifies CASSVGSGNYEQYF.

The genes are TRBV6-6 and TRBJ2-7; 11 bases map to TRBD2. Germline trimming cut 7 bases from V and 1 base from J; bases unmatched to any gene: 3. Germline V gene lookup returns CDR1 MNHNY and CDR2 SVGAGI (reference sequence). The CDR3 has 14 amino acids. CDR3 in amino acids: CASKTSGASYEQYF. The DNA of the CDR3 is TGTGCCAGCAAGACTAGCGGGGCATCCTACGAGCAGTACTTC.

This chain connects TRBV19 to TRBJ2-1, with 9 bases identical to TRBD2. The CDR3 extends over 15 amino acids. The germline V gene encodes CDR1 LNHDA and CDR2 SQIVND (reference sequence). The V segment lost 5 bases and the J segment 12 bases; nucleotides outside the gene matches: 14. The CDR3 protein is CASSPIAGALLLQFF. The CDR3 DNA follows: TGTGCCAGTAGTCCTATAGCGGGAGCCCTTTTGCTGCAGTTCTTC.

Here the CDR3 reads CASRYGGTSEKLFF. The CDR3 DNA follows: TGTGCCAGTAGATACGGAGGGACGAGTGAAAAACTGTTTTTT. This chain connects TRBV19 to TRBJ1-4, with D perhaps matching TRBD1 (5 bases). Germline V lookup: CDR1 LNHDA, CDR2 SQIVND (reference sequence). The CDR3 loop spans 14 amino acids. V was cut by 6 bases and J by 7 bases, with 15 bases left in between.

V and J are TRBV11-2 and TRBJ2-5; 7 bases fit TRBD2. V dropped 5 bases and J dropped 9; count of bases not matched to a gene: 12. Germline CDR1 and CDR2: SGHAT and FQNNGV. The CDR3 length is 14 residues. The CDR3 loop is CASSAGLTLGAQYF. Written as DNA, the CDR3 is TGTGCCAGCAGCGCGGGACTAACCCTCGGGGCCCAGTACTTC.

This clone came up a few times. This chain uses TRBV10-3 with TRBJ2-7; the D is unclear. The V gene lost 0 bases and the J gene lost 3 bases, with 3 bases spanning the gap. CDR1 is ENHRY, CDR2 SYGVKD, per germline. This CDR3 spans 12 amino acids. CDR3 region: CAISESNYEQYF. DNA for the CDR3: TGTGCCATCAGTGAGTCGAACTACGAGCAGTACTTC.

V gene TRBV7-6 combines with J gene TRBJ2-1, with TRBD1 matching 8 bases. Germline loops: CDR1 SGHVS, CDR2 FNYEAQ. The V and J ends lost 5 bases and 6 bases, in that order; junction bases with no gene match: 9. This CDR3 is 15 amino acids long. CDR3 sequence (DNA): TGTGCCAGCAGCCAGACAGGGGTGACTAGCAATGAGCAGTTCTTC. Its protein product is CASSQTGVTSNEQFF.